This T cell receptor (beta chain) comes out of a study of blood T cell repertoires in COVID-19. Profiled with immunoSEQ multiplex PCR; TCRdb holds only in-frame clones, not every one. This table has about 220,000 clones, about 79% appearing once. The CDR3 totals 13 residues. CDR1 is SEHNR and CDR2 is FQNEAQ in the germline V gene (reference sequence). Germline trimming cut 5 bases from V and 6 bases from J; bases unmatched to any gene: 3. The V and J genes are TRBV7-9 and TRBJ1-2; 10 nucleotides agree with TRBD1. The sample consisted of PBMCs or T cells enriched from blood (not recorded which). The clonotype comes from a woman aged 60-75 years who had recovered from COVID-19. The CDR3 protein is CASSRGQGHGYTF. The CDR3 nucleotides are TGTGCCAGCAGCAGGGGACAGGGGCATGGCTACACCTTC.